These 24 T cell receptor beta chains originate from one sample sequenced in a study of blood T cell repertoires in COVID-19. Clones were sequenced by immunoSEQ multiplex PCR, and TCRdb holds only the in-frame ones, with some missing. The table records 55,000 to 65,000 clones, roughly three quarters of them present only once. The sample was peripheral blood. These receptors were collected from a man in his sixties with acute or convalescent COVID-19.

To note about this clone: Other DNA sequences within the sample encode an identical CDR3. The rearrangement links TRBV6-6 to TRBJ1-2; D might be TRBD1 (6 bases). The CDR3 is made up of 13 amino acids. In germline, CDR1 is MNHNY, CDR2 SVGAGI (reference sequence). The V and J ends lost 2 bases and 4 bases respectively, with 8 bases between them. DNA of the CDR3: TGTGCCAGCAGTTACGAACAGGGCTATGGCTACACCTTC. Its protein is CASSYEQGYGYTF.

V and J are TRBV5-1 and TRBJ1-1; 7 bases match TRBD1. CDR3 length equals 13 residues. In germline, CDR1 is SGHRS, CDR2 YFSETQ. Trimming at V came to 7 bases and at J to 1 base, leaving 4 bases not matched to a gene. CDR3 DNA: TGCGCCAGCTGGGGACAGCCGAACACTGAAGCTTTCTTT. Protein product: CASWGQPNTEAFF.

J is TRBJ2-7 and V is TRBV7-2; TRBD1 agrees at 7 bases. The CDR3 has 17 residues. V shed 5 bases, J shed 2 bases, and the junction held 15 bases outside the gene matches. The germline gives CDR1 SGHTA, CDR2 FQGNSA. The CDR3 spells CASSPRGGRGSPYEQYF. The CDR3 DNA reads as TGTGCCAGCAGCCCCCGCGGCGGCAGGGGGTCCCCCTACGAGCAGTACTTC.

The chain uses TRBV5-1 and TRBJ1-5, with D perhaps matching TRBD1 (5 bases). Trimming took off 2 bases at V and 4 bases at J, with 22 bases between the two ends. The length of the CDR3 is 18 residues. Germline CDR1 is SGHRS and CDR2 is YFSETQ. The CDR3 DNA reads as TGCGCCAGCAGCTTTGGGATGACCGGGACGCGGGATAATCAGCCCCAGCATTTT. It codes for CASSFGMTGTRDNQPQHF.

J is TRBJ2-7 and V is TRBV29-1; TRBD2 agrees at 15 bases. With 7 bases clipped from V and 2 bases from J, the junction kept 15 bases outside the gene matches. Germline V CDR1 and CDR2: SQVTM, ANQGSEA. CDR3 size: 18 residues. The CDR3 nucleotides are TGCAGCGCTGGGGGACTAGCGGGGGGCCTCTTACAGCCCTACGAGCAGTACTTC. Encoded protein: CSAGGLAGGLLQPYEQYF.

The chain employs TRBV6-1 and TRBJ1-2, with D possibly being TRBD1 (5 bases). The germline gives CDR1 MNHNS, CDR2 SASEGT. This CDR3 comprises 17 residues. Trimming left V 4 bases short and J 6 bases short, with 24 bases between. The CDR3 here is CASSVQGVGGRIHGYTF. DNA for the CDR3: TGTGCCAGCAGTGTCCAGGGCGTGGGGGGAAGGATCCATGGCTACACCTTC.

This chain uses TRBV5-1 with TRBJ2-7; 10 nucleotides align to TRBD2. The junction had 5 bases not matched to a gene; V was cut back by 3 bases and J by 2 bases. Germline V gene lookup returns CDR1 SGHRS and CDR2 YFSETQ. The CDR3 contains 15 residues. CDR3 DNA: TGCGCCAGCAGCTCTACTAGCGGGGTCCCCTACGAGCAGTACTTC. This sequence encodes CASSSTSGVPYEQYF. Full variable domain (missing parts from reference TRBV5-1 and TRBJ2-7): KAGVTQTPRYLIKTRGQQVTLSCSPISGHRSVSWYQQTPGQGLQFLFEYFSETQRNKGNFPGRFSGRQFSNSRSEMNVSTLELGDSALYLCASSSTSGVPYEQYFGPGTRLTVT.

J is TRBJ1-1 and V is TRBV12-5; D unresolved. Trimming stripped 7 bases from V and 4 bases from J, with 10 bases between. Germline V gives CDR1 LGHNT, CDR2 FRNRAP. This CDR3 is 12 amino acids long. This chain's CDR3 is CASDLEGTEAFF. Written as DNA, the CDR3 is TGTGCTAGTGACCTAGAGGGCACTGAAGCTTTCTTT.

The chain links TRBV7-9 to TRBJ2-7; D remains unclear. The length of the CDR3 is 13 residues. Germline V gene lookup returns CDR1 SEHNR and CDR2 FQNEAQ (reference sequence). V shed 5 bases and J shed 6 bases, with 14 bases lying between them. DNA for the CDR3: TGTGCCAGCAGCCCGAACGCCGCGAGCGAGCAGTACTTC. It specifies CASSPNAASEQYF.

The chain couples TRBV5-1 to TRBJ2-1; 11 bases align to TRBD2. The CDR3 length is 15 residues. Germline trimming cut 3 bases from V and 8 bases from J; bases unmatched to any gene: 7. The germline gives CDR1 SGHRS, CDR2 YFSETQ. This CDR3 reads CASSSLSGGVDEQFF. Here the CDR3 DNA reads TGCGCCAGCAGCTCGCTTAGCGGGGGGGTGGATGAGCAGTTCTTC.

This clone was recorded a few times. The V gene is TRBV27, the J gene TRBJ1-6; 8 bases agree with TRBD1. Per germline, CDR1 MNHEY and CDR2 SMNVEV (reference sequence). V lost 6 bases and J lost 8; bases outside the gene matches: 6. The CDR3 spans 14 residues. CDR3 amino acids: CASRQGGGDSPLHF. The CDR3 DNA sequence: TGTGCCAGCAGACAGGGGGGAGGCGATTCACCCCTCCACTTT.

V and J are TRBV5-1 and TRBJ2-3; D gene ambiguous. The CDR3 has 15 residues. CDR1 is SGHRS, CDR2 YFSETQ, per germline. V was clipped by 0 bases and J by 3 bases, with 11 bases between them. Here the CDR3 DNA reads TGCGCCAGCAGCTTGGCGGTTGGGCCTACAGATACGCAGTATTTT. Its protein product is CASSLAVGPTDTQYF.

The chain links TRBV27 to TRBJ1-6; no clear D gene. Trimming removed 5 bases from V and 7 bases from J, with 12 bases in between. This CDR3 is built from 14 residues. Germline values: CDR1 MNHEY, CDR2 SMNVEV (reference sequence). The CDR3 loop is CASSPRGANSPLHF. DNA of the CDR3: TGTGCCAGCAGTCCCCGGGGAGCAAATTCACCCCTCCACTTT.

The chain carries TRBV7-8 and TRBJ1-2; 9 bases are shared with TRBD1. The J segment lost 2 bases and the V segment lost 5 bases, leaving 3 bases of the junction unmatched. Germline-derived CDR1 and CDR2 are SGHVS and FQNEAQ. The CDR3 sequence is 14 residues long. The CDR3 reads CASSVGTGNYGYTF. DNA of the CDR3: TGTGCCAGCAGCGTTGGGACAGGGAACTATGGCTACACCTTC.

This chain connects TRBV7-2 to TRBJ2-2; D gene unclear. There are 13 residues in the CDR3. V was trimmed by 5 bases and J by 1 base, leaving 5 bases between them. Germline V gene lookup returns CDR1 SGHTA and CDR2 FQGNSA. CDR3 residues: CASSPGNTGELFF. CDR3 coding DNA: TGTGCCAGCAGCCCCGGGAACACCGGGGAGCTGTTTTTT.

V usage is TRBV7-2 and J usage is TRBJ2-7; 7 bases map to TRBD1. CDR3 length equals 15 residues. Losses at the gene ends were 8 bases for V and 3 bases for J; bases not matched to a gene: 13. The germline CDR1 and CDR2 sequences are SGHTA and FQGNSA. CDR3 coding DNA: TGTGCCAGCGGGGTTCGACAGGGTACTATCTACGAGCAGTACTTC. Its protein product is CASGVRQGTIYEQYF.

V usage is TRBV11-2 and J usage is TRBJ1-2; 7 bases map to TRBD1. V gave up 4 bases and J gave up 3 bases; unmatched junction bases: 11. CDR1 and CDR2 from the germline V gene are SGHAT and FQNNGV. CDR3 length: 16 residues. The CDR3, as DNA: TGTGCCAGCAGCTCTCACTCCACGGGACAGCACTATGGCTACACCTTC. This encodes CASSSHSTGQHYGYTF.

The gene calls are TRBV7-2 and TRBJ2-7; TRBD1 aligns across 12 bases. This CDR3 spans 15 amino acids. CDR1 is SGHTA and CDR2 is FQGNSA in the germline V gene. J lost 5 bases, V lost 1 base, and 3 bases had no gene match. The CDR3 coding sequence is TGTGCCAGCAGCTTAGTGGGGACAGGGGGCAACGAGCAGTACTTC. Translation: CASSLVGTGGNEQYF.

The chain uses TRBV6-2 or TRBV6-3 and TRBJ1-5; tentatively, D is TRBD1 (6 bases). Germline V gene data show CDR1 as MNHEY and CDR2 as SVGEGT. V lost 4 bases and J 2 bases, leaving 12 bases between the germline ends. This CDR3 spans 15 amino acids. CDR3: CASSFHRAGNQPQHF. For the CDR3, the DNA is TGTGCCAGCAGTTTCCACAGGGCCGGCAATCAGCCCCAGCATTTT.

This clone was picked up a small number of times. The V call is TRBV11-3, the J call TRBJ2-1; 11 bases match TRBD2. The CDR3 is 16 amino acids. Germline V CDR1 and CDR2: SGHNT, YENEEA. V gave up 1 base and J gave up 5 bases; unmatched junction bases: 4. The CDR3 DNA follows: TGTGCCAGCAGCTTAGGACTAGCGGGGACACACAATGAGCAGTTCTTC. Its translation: CASSLGLAGTHNEQFF.

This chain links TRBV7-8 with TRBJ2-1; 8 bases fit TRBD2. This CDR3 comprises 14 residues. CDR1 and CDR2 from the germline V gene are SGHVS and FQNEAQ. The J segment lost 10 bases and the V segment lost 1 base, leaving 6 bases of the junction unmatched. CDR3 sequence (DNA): TGTGCCAGCAGCTTAGGGTACTCGGGAGGGGAGCAGTTCTTC. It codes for CASSLGYSGGEQFF.

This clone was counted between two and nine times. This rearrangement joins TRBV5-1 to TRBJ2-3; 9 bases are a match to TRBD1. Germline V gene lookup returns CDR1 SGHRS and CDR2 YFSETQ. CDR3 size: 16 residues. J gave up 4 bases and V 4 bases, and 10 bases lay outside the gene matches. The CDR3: CASSRPGTGLADTQYF. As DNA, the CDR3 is TGCGCCAGCAGCCGCCCCGGGACAGGGCTAGCAGATACGCAGTATTTT.

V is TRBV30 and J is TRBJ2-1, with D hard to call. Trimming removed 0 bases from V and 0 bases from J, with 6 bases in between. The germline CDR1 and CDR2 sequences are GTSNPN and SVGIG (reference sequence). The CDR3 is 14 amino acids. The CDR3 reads CAWSVGSSYNEQFF. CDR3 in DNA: TGTGCCTGGAGTGTGGGCAGCTCCTACAATGAGCAGTTCTTC.

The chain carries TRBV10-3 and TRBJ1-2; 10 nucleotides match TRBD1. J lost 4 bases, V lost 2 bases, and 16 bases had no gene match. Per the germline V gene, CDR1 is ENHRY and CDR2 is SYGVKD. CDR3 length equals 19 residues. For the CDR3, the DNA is TGTGCCATCAGTGAGACCCGACAGGGGGCGCAGCGCGGCGGCTATGGCTACACCTTC. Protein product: CAISETRQGAQRGGYGYTF.